The sequence of this TCR beta chain was determined in a study of cytomegalovirus exposure and HLA in healthy donors. Whole-study results and caveats: Later work associated 16,951 TCR beta sequences with HLA alleles at 0.05 false discovery rate. Trimming of TCR beta V- and J-genes showed a link, identified in a later analysis, to a missense DCLRE1C variant.

PCR primers comprised 60 Vbeta and 13 Jbeta primers. Method: immunoSEQ multiplex PCR; TCRdb's copy keeps in-frame clones and lacks some. This sample's table reports tens of thousands of clones. There are 14 residues in the CDR3. The germline CDR1 and CDR2 sequences are SGHNT and YYREEE (reference sequence). The V gene lost 5 bases and the J gene lost 1 base, with 12 bases spanning the gap. Of note for this clone: Antigen: not known.

Sample: PBMCs. This clonotype was obtained from a man aged 35 to 55 in good health and CMV-seropositive. The chain combines TRBV5-4 with TRBJ2-5; weak D call: TRBD1 (5 bases). The CDR3 reads CASSSRQFQETQYF. In nucleotides, the CDR3 is TGTGCCAGCAGTTCCAGACAGTTCCAAGAGACCCAGTACTTC.